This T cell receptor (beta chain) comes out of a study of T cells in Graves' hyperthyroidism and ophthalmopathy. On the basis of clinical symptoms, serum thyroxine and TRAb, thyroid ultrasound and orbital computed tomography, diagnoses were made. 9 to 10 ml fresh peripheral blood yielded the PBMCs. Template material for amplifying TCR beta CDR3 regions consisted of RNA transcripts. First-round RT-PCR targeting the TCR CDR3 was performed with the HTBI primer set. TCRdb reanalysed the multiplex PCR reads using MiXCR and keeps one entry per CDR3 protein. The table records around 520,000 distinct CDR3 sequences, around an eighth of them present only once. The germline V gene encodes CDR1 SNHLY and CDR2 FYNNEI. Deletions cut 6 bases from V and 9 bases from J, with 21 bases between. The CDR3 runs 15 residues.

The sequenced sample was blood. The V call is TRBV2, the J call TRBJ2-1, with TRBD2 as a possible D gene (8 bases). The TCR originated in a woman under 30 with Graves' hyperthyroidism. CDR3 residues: CASRAREGQGGEQFF. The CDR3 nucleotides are TGTGCCAGCAGGGCACGGGAGGGCCAGGGGGGTGAGCAGTTCTTC.